This TCR beta chain was sequenced for a study of blood T cell repertoires in COVID-19 (dated by TCRdb to between 2020 and 2021). Describing the broader study: The collaborator samples originated in the United States, Italy and Spain and spanned the acute and convalescent phases of COVID-19. The material from the prospective study consisted of cDNA or gDNA derived from T cells, B-cell-depleted T cells, or PBMCs. The repertoires were made available in a free public database intended to serve as a resource for research on the immune response to SARS-CoV-2. Sample metadata almost always included a de-identified subject ID, COVID-19 status, age in years and sex. Where HLA class I and class II types were available, the types were taken from metadata supplied by the sample provider, not from assay-based typing. Samples came from the ongoing ImmuneRACE study (first 160 participants) plus 1,254 subjects from 6 global collaborators. The dataset comprised deeply sampled blood TCRbeta repertoires from subjects exposed to, actively infected with, or recovered from COVID-19. Overall study results and their limits: How much clinical and demographic metadata was included differed by source and by participant, and the metadata was provided uncurated.

One collaborating source in Seattle enrolled patients during active infection and followed them longitudinally through the course of disease. Collaborating institutions collected whole blood in K2EDTA tubes following their own protocols. For TCRbeta analysis, collaborators shipped samples in one of three forms: frozen whole blood, isolated PBMCs, or DNA extracted from either of those sample types. There are a few counts of this clone. Its antigen remains unidentified. Within one base of it there is no much larger clone, and no base qualities were kept. Clipping removes 1 base from V and 4 bases from J, with 7 as the unmatched junction base count. The CDR3, cysteine through phenylalanine, is 18 amino acids long. CDR3 DNA is the only sequence kept; it has 54 bases, read in frame from the first base. Via the germline V gene (reference sequence), CDR1 is LGHDT and CDR2 YNNKEL. TCRbeta CDR3 regions were amplified from genomic DNA using the immunoSEQ Assay, a bias-controlled multiplex PCR. On the authors' methods: Nucleated cell counts per sample were estimated from amplification of reference gene primers within the assay. Sequence reads were collapsed and filtered to measure the absolute abundance of every unique TCRbeta CDR3 rearrangement. Productive Simpson clonality was computed per sample as the square root of Simpson's diversity index over productive rearrangements. TCRdb limited this immuneACCESS table to in-frame rearrangements with V and J called. A share of clones is missing; checked studies link under half to unresolved V genes, and the rest is unexplained. That table supplies the V and J calls and clone size; D and trimming were determined from the DNA. Present in this sample are about 160,000 clones, more than 80% of which were seen just once. The leading ten clones occupy 2% of the sample.

This sequence uses TRBV3-1 (or the pseudogene TRBV3-2) and TRBJ2-1; 13 central nucleotides agree with TRBD2. The sequenced material came from peripheral blood. The TCR comes from a woman aged 60 to 75 with COVID-19, enrolled during active disease. The DNA sequence is as follows: TGTGCCAGCAGCCAAGCTTCTTTGGGACTAGCGGGGTACAATGAGCAGTTCTTC. Its amino acids are CASSQASLGLAGYNEQFF.